This T cell receptor beta chain was identified during a study of T-cell memory formation after mild COVID-19. Study-level background: Across donors, TCR clusters were largely donor specific. Regarding the study as a whole: Researchers report contracting CD4+ clones mostly in CM and EM, with CD8+ clones in EMRA. In pre-infection memory, a portion of responding clones appeared, which suggested that cross-reactive memory joined.

This clonotype has a count of ten or more. What it binds is not known. The V and J ends lost 5 bases and 3 bases respectively, with 17 bases between them. CDR3 size: 15 residues. Per germline, CDR1 SGHNT and CDR2 YYREEE (reference sequence). Employing constant-segment primers, 5'RACE generated TCR alpha and TCR beta cDNA libraries bearing sample barcodes and UMIs. TCRdb reprocessed the 5' RACE reads via MiXCR and lists one record per CDR3 protein. The sample records approximately 410,000 distinct CDR3 sequences, 20% to 25% being singletons. Sequencing input: PBMCs or a T cell subset sorted from them (not recorded which). This chain links TRBV5-4 with TRBJ2-5, with D perhaps being TRBD1 or TRBD2 (5 bases each). The receptor was isolated from an adult woman who had mild COVID-19 (a few samples of this study predate the infection). Cell type and time point are not known. The CDR3 protein is CASRKGRDEKETQYF. The CDR3 DNA sequence: TGTGCCAGCAGGAAAGGCCGGGACGAAAAAGAGACCCAGTACTTC.